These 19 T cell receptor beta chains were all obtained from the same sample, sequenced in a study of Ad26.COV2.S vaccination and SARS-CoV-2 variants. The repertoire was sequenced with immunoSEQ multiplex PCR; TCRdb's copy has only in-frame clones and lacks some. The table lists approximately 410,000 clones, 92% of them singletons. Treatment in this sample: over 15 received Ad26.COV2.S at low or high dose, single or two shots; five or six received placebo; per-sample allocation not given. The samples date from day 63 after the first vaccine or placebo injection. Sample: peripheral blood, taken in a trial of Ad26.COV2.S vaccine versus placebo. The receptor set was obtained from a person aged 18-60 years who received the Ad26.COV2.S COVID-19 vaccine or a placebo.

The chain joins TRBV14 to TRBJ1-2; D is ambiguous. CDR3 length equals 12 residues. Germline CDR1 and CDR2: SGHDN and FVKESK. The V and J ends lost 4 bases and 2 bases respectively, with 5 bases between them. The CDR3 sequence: CASSRDNYGYTF. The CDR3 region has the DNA TGTGCCAGCAGCCGAGACAACTATGGCTACACCTTC.

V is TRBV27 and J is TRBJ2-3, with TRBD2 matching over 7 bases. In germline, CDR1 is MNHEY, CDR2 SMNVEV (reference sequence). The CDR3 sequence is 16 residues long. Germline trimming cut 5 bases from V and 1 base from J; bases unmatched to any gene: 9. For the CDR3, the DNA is TGTGCCAGCAGTCTACGGGGGGAAGGGGGCACAGATACGCAGTATTTT. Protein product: CASSLRGEGGTDTQYF.

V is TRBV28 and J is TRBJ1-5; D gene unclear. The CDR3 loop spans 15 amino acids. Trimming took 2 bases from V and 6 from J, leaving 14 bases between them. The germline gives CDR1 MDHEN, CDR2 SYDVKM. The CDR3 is CASSLGGFGVQPQHF. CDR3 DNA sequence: TGTGCCAGCAGTTTAGGAGGGTTTGGGGTTCAGCCCCAGCATTTT.

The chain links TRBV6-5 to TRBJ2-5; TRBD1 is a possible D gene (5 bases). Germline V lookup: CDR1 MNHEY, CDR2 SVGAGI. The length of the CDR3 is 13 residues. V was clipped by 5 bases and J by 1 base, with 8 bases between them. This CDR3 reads CASSPDSQETQYF. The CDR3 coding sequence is TGTGCCAGCAGTCCCGACAGCCAAGAGACCCAGTACTTC.

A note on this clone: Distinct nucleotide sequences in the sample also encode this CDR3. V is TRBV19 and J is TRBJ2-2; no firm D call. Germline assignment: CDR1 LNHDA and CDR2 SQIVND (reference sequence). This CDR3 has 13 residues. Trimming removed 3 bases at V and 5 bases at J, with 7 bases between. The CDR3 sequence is CASSISGTGELFF. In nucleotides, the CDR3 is TGTGCCAGTAGTATCTCGGGTACCGGGGAGCTGTTTTTT.

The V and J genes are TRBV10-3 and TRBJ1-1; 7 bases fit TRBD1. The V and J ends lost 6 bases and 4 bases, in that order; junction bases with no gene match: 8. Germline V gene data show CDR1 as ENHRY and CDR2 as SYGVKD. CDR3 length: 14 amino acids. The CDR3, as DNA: TGTGCCATCAGGGAGACAGGGTTGCGCACTGAAGCTTTCTTT. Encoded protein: CAIRETGLRTEAFF.

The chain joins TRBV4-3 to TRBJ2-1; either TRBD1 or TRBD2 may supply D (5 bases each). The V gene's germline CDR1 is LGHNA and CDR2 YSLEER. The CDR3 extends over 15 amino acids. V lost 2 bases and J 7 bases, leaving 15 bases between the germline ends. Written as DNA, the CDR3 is TGCGCCAGCAGCCAATGGGACCAACTCGAGAATGAGCAGTTCTTC. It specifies CASSQWDQLENEQFF.

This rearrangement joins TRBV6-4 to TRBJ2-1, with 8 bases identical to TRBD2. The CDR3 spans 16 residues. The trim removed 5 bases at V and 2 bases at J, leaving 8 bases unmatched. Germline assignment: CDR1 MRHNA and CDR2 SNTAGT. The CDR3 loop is CASSRRGGLTYNEQFF. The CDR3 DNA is TGTGCCAGCAGTCGGCGCGGGGGGTTAACCTACAATGAGCAGTTCTTC.

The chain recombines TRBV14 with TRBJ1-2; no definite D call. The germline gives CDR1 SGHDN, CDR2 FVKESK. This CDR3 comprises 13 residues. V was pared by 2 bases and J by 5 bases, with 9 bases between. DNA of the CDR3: TGTGCCAGCAGCCAATCTTTGCCATATGGCTACACCTTC. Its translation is CASSQSLPYGYTF.

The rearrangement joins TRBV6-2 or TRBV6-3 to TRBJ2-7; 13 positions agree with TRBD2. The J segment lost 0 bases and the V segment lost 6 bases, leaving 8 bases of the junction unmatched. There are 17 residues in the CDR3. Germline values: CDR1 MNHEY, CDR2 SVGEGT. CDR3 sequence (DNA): TGTGCCAGCAGCCGGGGGACTAGCGGGGCCATCTCCTACGAGCAGTACTTC. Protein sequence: CASSRGTSGAISYEQYF.

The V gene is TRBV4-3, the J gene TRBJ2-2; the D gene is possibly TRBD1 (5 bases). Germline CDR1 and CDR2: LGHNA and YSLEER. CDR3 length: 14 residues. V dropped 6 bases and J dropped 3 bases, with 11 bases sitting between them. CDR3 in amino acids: CASSIRDYTGELFF. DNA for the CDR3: TGCGCCAGCAGTATCAGGGATTACACCGGGGAGCTGTTTTTT.

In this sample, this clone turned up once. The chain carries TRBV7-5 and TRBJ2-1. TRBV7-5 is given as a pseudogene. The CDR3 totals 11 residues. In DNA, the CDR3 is TGTGCCAGAAGCTTAAACGATGAGCAGTTCTTC. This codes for CARSLNDEQFF.

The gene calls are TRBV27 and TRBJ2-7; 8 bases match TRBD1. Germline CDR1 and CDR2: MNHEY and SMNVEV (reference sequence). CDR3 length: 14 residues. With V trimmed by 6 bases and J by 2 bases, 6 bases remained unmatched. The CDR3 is CASRTDRGPYEQYF. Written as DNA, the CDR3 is TGTGCCAGCAGAACTGACAGGGGCCCCTACGAGCAGTACTTC.

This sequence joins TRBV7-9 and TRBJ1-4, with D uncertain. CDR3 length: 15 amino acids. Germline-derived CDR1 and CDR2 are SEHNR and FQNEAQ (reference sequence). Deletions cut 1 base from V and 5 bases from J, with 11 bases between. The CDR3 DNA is TGTGCCAGCAGCTTAGTGGGAGGGCGGAATGAAAAACTGTTTTTT. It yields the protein CASSLVGGRNEKLFF.

The CDR3 DNA sequence: TGTGCCAGCAGCCAAGGCGGAGGCTACGAGCAGTACTTC. Translating it yields CASSQGGGYEQYF. The chain has TRBV3-1 (or the pseudogene TRBV3-2) and TRBJ2-7; a possible D gene is TRBD2 (5 bases). CDR3 length: 13 residues. V was clipped by 1 base and J by 3 bases, with 7 bases between them. CDR1 is LGHDT, CDR2 YNNKEL, per germline (reference sequence).

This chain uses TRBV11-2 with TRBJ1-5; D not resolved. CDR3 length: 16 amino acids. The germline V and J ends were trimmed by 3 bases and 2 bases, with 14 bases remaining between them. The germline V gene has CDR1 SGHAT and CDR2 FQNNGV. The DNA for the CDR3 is TGTGCCAGCAGCTTTACCTGTCGGGGATGCAATCAGCCCCAGCATTTT. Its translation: CASSFTCRGCNQPQHF.

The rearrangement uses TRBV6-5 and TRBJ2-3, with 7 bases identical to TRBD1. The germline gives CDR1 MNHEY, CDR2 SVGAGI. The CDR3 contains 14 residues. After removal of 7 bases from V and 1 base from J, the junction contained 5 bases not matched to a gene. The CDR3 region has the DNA TGTGCCAGCAACCCAACAGGGGGCACAGATACGCAGTATTTT. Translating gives CASNPTGGTDTQYF.

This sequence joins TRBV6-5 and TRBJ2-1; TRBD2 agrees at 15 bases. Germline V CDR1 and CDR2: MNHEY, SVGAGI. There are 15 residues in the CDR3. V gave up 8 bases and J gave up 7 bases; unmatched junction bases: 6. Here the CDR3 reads CASRGLAGGMNEQFF. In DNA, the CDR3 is TGTGCCAGCCGAGGACTAGCGGGGGGGATGAATGAGCAGTTCTTC.

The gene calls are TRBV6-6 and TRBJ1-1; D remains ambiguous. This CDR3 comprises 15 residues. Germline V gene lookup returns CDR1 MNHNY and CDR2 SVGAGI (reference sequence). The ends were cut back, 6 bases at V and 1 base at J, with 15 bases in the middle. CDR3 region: CASRLPEISNTEAFF. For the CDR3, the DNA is TGTGCCAGCAGGCTGCCAGAAATTTCGAACACTGAAGCTTTCTTT.